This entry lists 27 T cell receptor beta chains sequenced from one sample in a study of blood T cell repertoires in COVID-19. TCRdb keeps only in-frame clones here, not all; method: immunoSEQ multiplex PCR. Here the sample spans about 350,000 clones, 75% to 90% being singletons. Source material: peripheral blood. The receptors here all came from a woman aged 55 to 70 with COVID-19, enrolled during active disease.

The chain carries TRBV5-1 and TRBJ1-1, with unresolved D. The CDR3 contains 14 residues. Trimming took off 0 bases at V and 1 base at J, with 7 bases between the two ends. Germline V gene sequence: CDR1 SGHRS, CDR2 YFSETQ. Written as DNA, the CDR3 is TGCGCCAGCAGCTTGGGGTCAGGGAACACTGAAGCTTTCTTT. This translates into CASSLGSGNTEAFF.

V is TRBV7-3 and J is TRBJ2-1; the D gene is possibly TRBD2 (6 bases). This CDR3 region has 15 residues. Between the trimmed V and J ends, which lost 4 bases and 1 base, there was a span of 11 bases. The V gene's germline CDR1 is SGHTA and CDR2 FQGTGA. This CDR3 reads CASSWGGVSYNEQFF. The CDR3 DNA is TGTGCCAGCAGCTGGGGCGGGGTTTCCTACAATGAGCAGTTCTTC. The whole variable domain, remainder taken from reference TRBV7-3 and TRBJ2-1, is GAGVSQTPSNKVTEKGKYVELRCDPISGHTALYWYRQSLGQGPEFLIYFQGTGAADDSGLPNDRFFAVRPEGSVSTLKIQRTERGDSAVYLCASSWGGVSYNEQFFGPGTRLTVL.

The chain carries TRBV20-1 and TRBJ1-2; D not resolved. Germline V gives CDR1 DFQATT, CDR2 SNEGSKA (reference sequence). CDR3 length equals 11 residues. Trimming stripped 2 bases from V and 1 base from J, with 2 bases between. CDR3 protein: CSARHNYGYTF. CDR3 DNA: TGCAGTGCTAGACATAACTATGGCTACACCTTC.

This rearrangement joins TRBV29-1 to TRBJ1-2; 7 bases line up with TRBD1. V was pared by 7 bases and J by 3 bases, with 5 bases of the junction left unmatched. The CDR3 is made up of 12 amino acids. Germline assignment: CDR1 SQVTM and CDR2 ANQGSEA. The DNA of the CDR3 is TGCAGCGCTGGACAGGAGTACTATGGCTACACCTTC. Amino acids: CSAGQEYYGYTF. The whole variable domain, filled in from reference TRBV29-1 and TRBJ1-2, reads SAVISQKPSRDICQRGTSLTIQCQVDSQVTMMFWYRQQPGQSLTLIATANQGSEATYESGFVIDKFPISRPNLTFSTLTVSNMSPEDSSIYLCSAGQEYYGYTFGSGTRLTVV.

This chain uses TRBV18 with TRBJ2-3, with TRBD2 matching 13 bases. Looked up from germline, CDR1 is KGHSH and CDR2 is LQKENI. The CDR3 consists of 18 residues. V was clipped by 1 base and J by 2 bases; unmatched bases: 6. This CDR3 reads CASSPLSGTSGTTDTQYF. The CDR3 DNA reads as TGTGCCAGCTCACCACTCTCGGGGACTAGCGGGACCACAGATACGCAGTATTTT.

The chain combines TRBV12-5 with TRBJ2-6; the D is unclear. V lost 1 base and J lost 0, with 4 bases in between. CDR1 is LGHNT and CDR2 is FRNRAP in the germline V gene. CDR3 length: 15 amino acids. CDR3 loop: CASGLGSSGANVLTF. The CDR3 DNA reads TGTGCTAGTGGTTTGGGCAGCTCTGGGGCCAACGTCCTGACTTTC.

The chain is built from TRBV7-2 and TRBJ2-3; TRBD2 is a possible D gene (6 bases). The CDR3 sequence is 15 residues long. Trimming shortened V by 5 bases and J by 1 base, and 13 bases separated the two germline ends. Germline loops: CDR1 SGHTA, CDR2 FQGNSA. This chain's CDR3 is CASSQSGGGTDTQYF. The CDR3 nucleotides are TGTGCCAGCAGCCAATCCGGCGGGGGCACAGATACGCAGTATTTT.

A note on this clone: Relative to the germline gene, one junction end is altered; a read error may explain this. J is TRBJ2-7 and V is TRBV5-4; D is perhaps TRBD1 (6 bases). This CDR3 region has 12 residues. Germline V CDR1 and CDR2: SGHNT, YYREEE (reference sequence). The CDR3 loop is CASSLDSFEQYF. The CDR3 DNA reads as TGTGCCAGCAGTTTGGACAGTTTCGAGCAGTACTTC.

CDR3 sequence reads: CASSGGIGQTENTEAFF. The CDR3 DNA follows: TGTGCCAGCAGTGGCGGGATCGGTCAGACAGAGAACACTGAAGCTTTCTTT. This chain uses TRBV25-1 with TRBJ1-1, with D possibly TRBD1 on 5 matching bases. This CDR3 is 17 amino acids long. Germline V gene sequence: CDR1 MGHDK, CDR2 SYGVNS. The V end was cut by 4 bases, the J end by 1 base, with 19 bases between.

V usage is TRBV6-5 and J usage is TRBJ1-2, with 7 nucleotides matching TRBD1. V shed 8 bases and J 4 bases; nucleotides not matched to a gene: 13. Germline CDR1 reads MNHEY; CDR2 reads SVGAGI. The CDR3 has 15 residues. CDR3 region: CASSMRDRGRYGYTF. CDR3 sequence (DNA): TGTGCCAGCTCAATGAGGGACAGAGGACGCTATGGCTACACCTTC.

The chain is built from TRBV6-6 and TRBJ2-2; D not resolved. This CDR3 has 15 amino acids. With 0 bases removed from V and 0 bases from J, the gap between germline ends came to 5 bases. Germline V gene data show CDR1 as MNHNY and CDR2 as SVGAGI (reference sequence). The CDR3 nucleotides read TGTGCCAGCAGTTACTCTTCAGCGAACACCGGGGAGCTGTTTTTT. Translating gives CASSYSSANTGELFF.

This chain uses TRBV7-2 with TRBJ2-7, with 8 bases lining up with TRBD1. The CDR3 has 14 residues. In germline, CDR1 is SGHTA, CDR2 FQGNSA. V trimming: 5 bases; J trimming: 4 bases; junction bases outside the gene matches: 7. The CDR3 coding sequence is TGTGCCAGCAGCCCAAGACAGGGGCCGTACGAGCAGTACTTC. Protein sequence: CASSPRQGPYEQYF.

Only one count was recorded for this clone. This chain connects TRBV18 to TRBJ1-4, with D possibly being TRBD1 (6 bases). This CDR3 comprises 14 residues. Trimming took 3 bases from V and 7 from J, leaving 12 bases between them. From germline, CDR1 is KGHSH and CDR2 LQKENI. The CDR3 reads CASSPGTRSEKLFF. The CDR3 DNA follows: TGTGCCAGCTCACCGGGGACACGGTCTGAAAAACTGTTTTTT.

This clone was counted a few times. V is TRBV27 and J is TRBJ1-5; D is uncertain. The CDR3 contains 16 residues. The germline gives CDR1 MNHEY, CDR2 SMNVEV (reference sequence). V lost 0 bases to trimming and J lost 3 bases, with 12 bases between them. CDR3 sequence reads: CASSLSSGLDNQPQHF. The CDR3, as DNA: TGTGCCAGCAGTTTATCATCCGGGTTAGACAATCAGCCCCAGCATTTT.

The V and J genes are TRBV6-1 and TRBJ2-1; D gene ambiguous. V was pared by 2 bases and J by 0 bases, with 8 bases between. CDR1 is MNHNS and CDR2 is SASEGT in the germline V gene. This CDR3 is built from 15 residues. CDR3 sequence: CASSESFSSYNEQFF. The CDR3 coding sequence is TGTGCCAGCAGTGAATCTTTCTCCTCCTACAATGAGCAGTTCTTC.

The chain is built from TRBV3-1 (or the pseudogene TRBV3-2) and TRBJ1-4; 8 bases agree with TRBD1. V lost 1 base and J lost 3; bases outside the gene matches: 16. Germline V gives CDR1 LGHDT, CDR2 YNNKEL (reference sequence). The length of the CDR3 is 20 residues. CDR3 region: CASSQARGRGLPSANEKLFF. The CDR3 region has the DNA TGTGCCAGCAGCCAAGCTCGGGGCAGGGGGCTCCCATCAGCTAATGAAAAACTGTTTTTT.

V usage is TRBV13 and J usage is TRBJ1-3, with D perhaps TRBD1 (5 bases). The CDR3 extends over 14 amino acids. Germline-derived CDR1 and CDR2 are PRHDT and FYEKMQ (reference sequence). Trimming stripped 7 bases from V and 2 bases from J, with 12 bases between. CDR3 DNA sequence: TGTGCCAGCAACCCCGGGGGTACTGGAAACACCATATATTTT. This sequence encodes CASNPGGTGNTIYF. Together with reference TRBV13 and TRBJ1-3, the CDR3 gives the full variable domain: AAGVIQSPRHLIKEKRETATLKCYPIPRHDTVYWYQQGPGQDPQFLISFYEKMQSDKGSIPDRFSAQQFSDYHSELNMSSLELGDSALYFCASNPGGTGNTIYFGEGSWLTVV.

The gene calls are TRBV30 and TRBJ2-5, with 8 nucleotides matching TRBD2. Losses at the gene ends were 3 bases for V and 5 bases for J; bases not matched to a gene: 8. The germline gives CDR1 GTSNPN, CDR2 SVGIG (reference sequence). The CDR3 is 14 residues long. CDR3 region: CAWSPLRGAETQYF. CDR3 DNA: TGTGCCTGGAGCCCCCTGCGGGGGGCTGAGACCCAGTACTTC.

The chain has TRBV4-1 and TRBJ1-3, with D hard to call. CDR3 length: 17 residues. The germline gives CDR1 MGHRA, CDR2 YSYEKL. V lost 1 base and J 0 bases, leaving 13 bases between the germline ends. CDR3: CASSQGKVRDSGNTIYF. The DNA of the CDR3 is TGCGCCAGCAGCCAAGGCAAGGTCCGGGACTCTGGAAACACCATATATTTT.

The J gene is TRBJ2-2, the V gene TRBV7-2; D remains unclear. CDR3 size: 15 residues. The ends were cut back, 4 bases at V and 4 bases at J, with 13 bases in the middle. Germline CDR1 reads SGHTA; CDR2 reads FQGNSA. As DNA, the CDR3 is TGTGCCAGCAGCTCTCAGGCGATCCTCACCGGGGAGCTGTTTTTT. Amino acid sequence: CASSSQAILTGELFF.

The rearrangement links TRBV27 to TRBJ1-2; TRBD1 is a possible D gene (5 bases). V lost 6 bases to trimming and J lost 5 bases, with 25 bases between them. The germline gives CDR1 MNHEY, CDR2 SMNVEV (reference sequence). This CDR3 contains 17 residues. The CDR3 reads CASRPRAGYGIEYGYTF. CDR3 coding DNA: TGTGCCAGCAGACCCAGGGCTGGATATGGAATTGAGTATGGCTACACCTTC.

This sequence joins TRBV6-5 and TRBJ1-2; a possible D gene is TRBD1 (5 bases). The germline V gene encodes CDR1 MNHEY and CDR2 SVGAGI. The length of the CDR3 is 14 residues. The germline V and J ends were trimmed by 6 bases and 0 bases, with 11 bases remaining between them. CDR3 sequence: CASRLTESNYGYTF. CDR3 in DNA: TGTGCCAGCAGACTGACAGAATCTAACTATGGCTACACCTTC.

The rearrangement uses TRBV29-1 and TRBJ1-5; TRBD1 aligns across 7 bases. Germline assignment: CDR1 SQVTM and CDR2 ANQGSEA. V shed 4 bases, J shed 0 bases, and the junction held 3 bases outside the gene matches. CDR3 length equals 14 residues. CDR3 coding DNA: TGCAGCGTTGCACAGGGGAATAGCAATCAGCCCCAGCATTTT. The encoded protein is CSVAQGNSNQPQHF.

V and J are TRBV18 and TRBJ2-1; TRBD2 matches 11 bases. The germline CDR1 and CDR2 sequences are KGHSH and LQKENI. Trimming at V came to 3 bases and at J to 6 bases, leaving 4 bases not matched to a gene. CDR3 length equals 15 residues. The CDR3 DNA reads TGTGCCAGCTCACCCCTTAGCGGGGGGGCCAATGAGCAGTTCTTC. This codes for CASSPLSGGANEQFF.

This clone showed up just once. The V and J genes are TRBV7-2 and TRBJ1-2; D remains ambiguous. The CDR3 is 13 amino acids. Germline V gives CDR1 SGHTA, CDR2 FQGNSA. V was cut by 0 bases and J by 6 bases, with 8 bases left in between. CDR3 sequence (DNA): TGTGCCAGCAGCTTAGCGCTAAATCATGGCTACACCTTC. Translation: CASSLALNHGYTF.

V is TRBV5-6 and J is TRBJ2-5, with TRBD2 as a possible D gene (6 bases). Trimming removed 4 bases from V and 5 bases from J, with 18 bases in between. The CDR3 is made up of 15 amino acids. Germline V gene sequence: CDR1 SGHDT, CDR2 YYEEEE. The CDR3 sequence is CASSRRRGTRETQYF. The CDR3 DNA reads TGTGCCAGCAGCCGAAGGAGGGGCACCCGGGAGACCCAGTACTTC.

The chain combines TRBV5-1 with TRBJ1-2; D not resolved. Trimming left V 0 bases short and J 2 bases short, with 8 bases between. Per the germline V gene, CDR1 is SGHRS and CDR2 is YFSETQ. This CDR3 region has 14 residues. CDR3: CASSLGLRNYGYTF. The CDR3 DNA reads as TGCGCCAGCAGCTTGGGACTGAGAAACTATGGCTACACCTTC.